These 22 T cell receptor beta chains came from one sample sequenced in a study of cytomegalovirus exposure and HLA in healthy donors. 13 Jbeta primers and 60 Vbeta primers were used for the PCR. Repertoires were generated with immunoSEQ multiplex PCR, while TCRdb's copy carries only in-frame clones and drops some. The sample lists 160,000 or so clones; approximately 77% were seen once. The sample consisted of PBMCs. The source is a man in his fifties in good health and CMV-seropositive.

This clone has only a few counts. The chain uses TRBV27 and TRBJ1-6, with 7 bases that match TRBD1. The J segment lost 7 bases and the V segment lost 5 bases, leaving 5 bases of the junction unmatched. Germline V gene sequence: CDR1 MNHEY, CDR2 SMNVEV (reference sequence). The CDR3 runs 14 residues. For the CDR3, the DNA is TGTGCCAGCAGTCTAGACAGGGTAAATTCACCCCTCCACTTT. Protein sequence: CASSLDRVNSPLHF.

This clone was recorded only once. The chain is built from TRBV5-6 and TRBJ2-2; possible D gene TRBD1, 6 bases. The germline V and J ends were trimmed by 4 bases and 7 bases, with 11 bases remaining between them. Germline V gene sequence: CDR1 SGHDT, CDR2 YYEEEE. This CDR3 has 13 residues. CDR3 residues: CASSLTGIGELFF. CDR3 nucleotide sequence: TGTGCCAGCAGCCTAACAGGGATCGGGGAGCTGTTTTTT.

This clone was observed a handful of times. The chain links TRBV27 to TRBJ2-5; D call uncertain. V was trimmed by 4 bases and J by 2 bases, leaving 8 bases between them. The CDR3 is made up of 13 amino acids. Germline assignment: CDR1 MNHEY and CDR2 SMNVEV (reference sequence). The CDR3 DNA follows: TGTGCCAGCAGTTGGGCCACGCAAGAGACCCAGTACTTC. Translating gives CASSWATQETQYF.

V and J are TRBV30 and TRBJ1-3; D is ambiguous. The CDR3 runs 14 residues. The ends were cut back, 3 bases at V and 1 base at J, with 10 bases in the middle. From germline, CDR1 is GTSNPN and CDR2 SVGIG (reference sequence). In DNA form, the CDR3 reads TGTGCCTGGAGGGCCCTAGGTTCTGGAAACACCATATATTTT. Translated: CAWRALGSGNTIYF. Full variable domain (outside the CDR3, taken from reference TRBV30 and TRBJ1-3): SQTIHQWPATLVQPVGSPLSLECTVEGTSNPNLYWYRQAAGRGLQLLFYSVGIGQISSEVPQNLSASRPQDRQFILSSKKLLLSDSGFYLCAWRALGSGNTIYFGEGSWLTVV.

V is TRBV7-8 and J is TRBJ2-5; D may be TRBD2 (6 bases). Germline loops: CDR1 SGHVS, CDR2 FQNEAQ. Trimming cost V 2 bases and J 4 bases, with 11 bases left between them. CDR3 length: 14 amino acids. CDR3 loop: CASSLQGGLETQYF. In nucleotides, the CDR3 is TGTGCCAGCAGCTTACAGGGAGGATTAGAGACCCAGTACTTC.

The genes are TRBV19 and TRBJ1-5; D perhaps matches TRBD1 (6 bases). Per the germline V gene, CDR1 is LNHDA and CDR2 is SQIVND (reference sequence). V was clipped by 7 bases and J by 3 bases, with 13 bases between them. The CDR3 spans 14 residues. The CDR3 region is CASTPDRNNQPQHF. CDR3 bases: TGTGCCAGTACCCCCGACAGGAACAATCAGCCCCAGCATTTT.

V gene TRBV7-8 combines with J gene TRBJ2-7; D call uncertain. Trimming took off 3 bases at V and 3 bases at J, with 9 bases between the two ends. The CDR3 is made up of 13 amino acids. CDR1 SGHVS and CDR2 FQNEAQ come from the germline V gene. The CDR3 is CASSFGRYYEQYF. CDR3 in DNA: TGTGCCAGCAGCTTTGGCAGGTACTACGAGCAGTACTTC.

The chain couples TRBV6-4 to TRBJ1-1; no definite D call. Trimming took 6 bases from V and 4 from J, leaving 3 bases between them. Per germline, CDR1 MRHNA and CDR2 SNTAGT. This CDR3 region has 10 residues. The CDR3 sequence is CASSVTEAFF. CDR3 DNA: TGTGCCAGCAGCGTCACTGAAGCTTTCTTT.

The chain employs TRBV19 and TRBJ2-3; TRBD2 matches 8 bases. The length of the CDR3 is 14 residues. From germline, CDR1 is LNHDA and CDR2 SQIVND (reference sequence). J was trimmed by 6 bases and V by 6 bases; bases with no gene match: 8. The CDR3 DNA sequence: TGTGCCAGTAGGCTAGCGGGCTCCGCGGATACGCAGTATTTT. Its protein product is CASRLAGSADTQYF.

This clone is a singleton in its sample. The CDR3 DNA reads TGCGCCAGCAGCCAAGTTCGCGGGCAAGGCTACGAGCAGTACTTC. Protein product: CASSQVRGQGYEQYF. The chain uses TRBV4-1 and TRBJ2-7; D possibly corresponds to TRBD2 (5 bases). Germline lookup yields CDR1 MGHRA and CDR2 YSYEKL. The CDR3 extends over 15 amino acids. With 1 base removed from V and 3 bases from J, the gap between germline ends came to 13 bases.

This clone was seen only a few times. V and J are TRBV9 and TRBJ2-7; 7 bases match TRBD1. The CDR3 is 14 amino acids. Germline CDR1 and CDR2: SGDLS and YYNGEE. The trim removed 3 bases at V and 7 bases at J, leaving 10 bases unmatched. The CDR3 DNA follows: TGTGCCAGCAGCGAACGTAGACAGGGTGGGGAGCAGTACTTC. It translates to CASSERRQGGEQYF.

This chain uses TRBV23-1 with TRBJ2-4; perhaps TRBD1 as D (6 bases). TRBV23-1 has ORF status, its function being uncertain. The germline V and J ends were trimmed by 2 bases and 1 base, with 30 bases remaining between them. CDR3 size: 22 residues. CDR3 loop: CASSQNPSACPGTPRAKNIQYF. The CDR3, as DNA: TGCGCCAGCAGTCAAAACCCCAGCGCTTGCCCCGGGACACCGAGGGCCAAAAACATTCAGTACTTC.

The J gene is TRBJ2-5, the V gene TRBV4-2, with 10 bases fitting TRBD1. After removal of 4 bases from V and 2 bases from J, the junction contained 7 bases not matched to a gene. The V gene's germline CDR1 is LGHNA and CDR2 YNFKEQ. This CDR3 is 16 amino acids long. CDR3 DNA sequence: TGTGCCAGCAGCCCCGGACAGGGGGAGTGGCAAGAGACCCAGTACTTC. This gives the protein CASSPGQGEWQETQYF.

The rearrangement joins TRBV7-2 to TRBJ2-7, with D perhaps matching TRBD1 (6 bases). The germline gives CDR1 SGHTA, CDR2 FQGNSA. V lost 5 bases, J lost 3 bases, and 20 bases lay in between. CDR3 length equals 16 residues. The CDR3 bases are TGTGCCAGCAGCACCCCGAGGGCAGGGGATGTCTACGAGCAGTACTTC. Translating gives CASSTPRAGDVYEQYF.

The chain employs TRBV4-3 and TRBJ1-2; maybe TRBD1 (5 bases). Trimming removed 0 bases at V and 3 bases at J, with 11 bases between. The germline V gene encodes CDR1 LGHNA and CDR2 YSLEER. The CDR3 has 15 residues. The CDR3 coding sequence is TGCGCCAGCAGCCAAGACTGGGGCGCTGACTATGGCTACACCTTC. It yields the protein CASSQDWGADYGYTF.

CDR3 DNA: TGTGCCAGCAGCCGAGAAATCGGTAACACCGGGGAGCTGTTTTTT. It encodes CASSREIGNTGELFF. This chain joins TRBV14 and TRBJ2-2; D unresolved. The V gene's germline CDR1 is SGHDN and CDR2 FVKESK. Between the trimmed V and J ends, which lost 4 bases and 2 bases, there was a span of 11 bases. This CDR3 has 15 residues.

The chain is built from TRBV5-6 and TRBJ2-2, with TRBD1 matching over 9 bases. Trimming removed 4 bases from V and 4 bases from J; junction bases left unmatched: 11. The CDR3 has 17 residues. The germline gives CDR1 SGHDT, CDR2 YYEEEE. CDR3: CASSIRDRERVTGELFF. For the CDR3, the DNA is TGTGCCAGCAGCATCCGGGACAGGGAGAGGGTCACCGGGGAGCTGTTTTTT. Together with reference TRBV5-6 and TRBJ2-2, the CDR3 gives the full variable domain: DAGVTQSPTHLIKTRGQQVTLRCSPKSGHDTVSWYQQALGQGPQFIFQYYEEEERQRGNFPDRFSGHQFPNYSSELNVNALLLGDSALYLCASSIRDRERVTGELFFGEGSRLTVL.

In regard to this clone: Its ends do not fully match the called genes, so a read error is possible. The gene calls are TRBV19 and TRBJ1-2; D is unresolved. CDR1 is LNHDA and CDR2 is SQIVND in the germline V gene (reference sequence). This CDR3 spans 14 amino acids. CDR3 bases: TGTGCCAGTGGTATGAGGCCCGACCACGGTGGCTACACCTTC. It encodes CASGMRPDHGGYTF.

This sequence joins TRBV5-6 and TRBJ2-5; 9 positions agree with TRBD1. This CDR3 contains 14 residues. Trimming cost V 4 bases and J 6 bases; bases outside gene matches: 7. The germline gives CDR1 SGHDT, CDR2 YYEEEE. The chain's CDR3 is CASSTQGALKTQYF. The CDR3 DNA follows: TGTGCCAGCAGCACACAGGGGGCCTTGAAGACCCAGTACTTC.

The rearrangement joins TRBV2 to TRBJ2-7; TRBD2 matches 11 bases. Trimming at V came to 2 bases and at J to 3 bases, leaving 6 bases not matched to a gene. This CDR3 has 16 amino acids. From germline, CDR1 is SNHLY and CDR2 FYNNEI. In DNA form, the CDR3 reads TGTGCCAGCAGTGAATGGGGGACTAGCGGTCTCTACGAGCAGTACTTC. Translated: CASSEWGTSGLYEQYF.

V is TRBV19 and J is TRBJ1-5, with TRBD1 matching over 7 bases. Germline trimming cut 5 bases from V and 0 bases from J; bases unmatched to any gene: 13. Germline loops: CDR1 LNHDA, CDR2 SQIVND (reference sequence). The CDR3 is 18 amino acids. CDR3 sequence: CASSVTRQGSLSNQPQHF. CDR3 bases: TGTGCCAGTAGTGTAACGAGACAGGGCTCCCTTAGCAATCAGCCCCAGCATTTT.

J is TRBJ2-1 and V is TRBV19; TRBD2 agrees at 15 bases. CDR1 is LNHDA, CDR2 SQIVND, per germline (reference sequence). With 4 bases clipped from V and 0 bases from J, the junction kept 10 bases outside the gene matches. There are 20 residues in the CDR3. In nucleotides, the CDR3 is TGTGCCAGTAGTAACCTCGGACTAGCGGGGGGGCCATCCTCCTACAATGAGCAGTTCTTC. Amino acids: CASSNLGLAGGPSSYNEQFF.